Each of the 10 T cell receptor beta chains below was sequenced from the same sample in a study of cytomegalovirus exposure and HLA in healthy donors (TCRdb year 2017). Libraries came from the immunoSEQ multiplex PCR assay. For the multiplex PCR, a mixture combining 60 forward primers for TCR Vbeta segments and 13 reverse primers for TCR Jbeta segments was used. TCRdb carries this immuneACCESS record with in-frame sequences only. Its versions omit some clonotypes, under half of them owing to an unresolved V gene in the studies checked, with the rest unexplained. The sample table contains fewer than 250,000 clones; only one count was recorded for roughly three quarters of them. Of the sample, more than 0.35% falls within the top ten clones. Sequencing was performed on PBMCs. These receptors all stem from a male donor in good health and CMV-seropositive.

The CDR3, as DNA: TGTGCCAGCAAGGATAGGGCGGGAGATCTCTACGAGCAGTACTTC. Protein sequence: CASKDRAGDLYEQYF. The J gene is TRBJ2-7, the V gene TRBV25-1, with TRBD2 identical over 7 bases. The CDR3 has 15 residues. Germline CDR1 reads MGHDK; CDR2 reads SYGVNS. The V gene end was trimmed by 7 bases and the J gene end by 3 bases; junction bases not matched to a gene: 12.

This chain links TRBV21-1 with TRBJ2-4; the D call of TRBD1 is as the table states it, not checked on the DNA. TRBV21-1 is a pseudogene. This CDR3 has 19 amino acids. The CDR3 DNA reads TGTGCCAGCAGCAAAGCGAGGACAGGGAACCACCTAGCCAAAAACATTCAGTACTTC. Translating gives CASSKARTGNHLAKNIQYF.

V gene TRBV7-9 combines with J gene TRBJ2-2; 12 bases are shared with TRBD2. The CDR3 covers 14 residues. With 8 bases clipped from V and 9 bases from J, the junction kept 7 bases outside the gene matches. Germline V gene data show CDR1 as SEHNR and CDR2 as FQNEAQ (reference sequence). This CDR3 reads CASGLAGPRWELFF. CDR3 sequence (DNA): TGTGCCAGCGGACTAGCGGGGCCCCGCTGGGAGCTGTTTTTT.

This chain joins TRBV18 and TRBJ2-1; TRBD2 agrees at 12 bases. This CDR3 region has 15 residues. V lost 3 bases, J lost 5 bases, and 2 bases stayed unmatched. Germline V gives CDR1 KGHSH, CDR2 LQKENI. CDR3 sequence (DNA): TGTGCCAGCTCACCTCCTAGCGGGAGGGACAATGAGCAGTTCTTC. It codes for CASSPPSGRDNEQFF.

This chain uses TRBV4-3 with TRBJ2-5; 8 nucleotides match TRBD1. V dropped 4 bases and J dropped 5; count of bases not matched to a gene: 15. Germline CDR1 LGHNA, CDR2 YSLEER. The CDR3 extends over 17 amino acids. CDR3 DNA sequence: TGCGCCAGCAGCCCTAACACCGGGACAGGCGGTATGGAGACCCAGTACTTC. It codes for CASSPNTGTGGMETQYF.

This clone was seen only once. This chain connects TRBV4-1 to TRBJ2-7, with D perhaps matching TRBD2 (5 bases). V dropped 2 bases and J dropped 6 bases, with 8 bases sitting between them. Germline CDR1 is MGHRA and CDR2 is YSYEKL. The CDR3 is 12 amino acids. CDR3 sequence reads: CASSQLGVEQYF. The CDR3 nucleotides read TGCGCCAGCAGCCAACTCGGGGTCGAGCAGTACTTC.

The rearrangement uses TRBV5-4 and TRBJ2-7; 14 bases are shared with TRBD2. This CDR3 has 15 residues. V was clipped by 4 bases and J by 7 bases; unmatched bases: 7. Germline CDR1 is SGHNT and CDR2 is YYREEE (reference sequence). The CDR3 loop is CASSPPGLAGAEQYF. Written as DNA, the CDR3 is TGTGCCAGCAGCCCACCGGGACTAGCGGGAGCGGAGCAGTACTTC.

A few counts support this clone. This chain joins TRBV18 and TRBJ2-7; 7 nucleotides match TRBD1. Germline trimming cut 3 bases from V and 5 bases from J; bases unmatched to any gene: 4. CDR1 and CDR2 from the germline V gene are KGHSH and LQKENI. The CDR3 is 13 amino acids. Written as DNA, the CDR3 is TGTGCCAGCTCACCCGACAGGGATCACGAGCAGTACTTC. This translates into CASSPDRDHEQYF.

This clone has more than one count but fewer than ten. The chain links TRBV5-8 to TRBJ1-3; D is undetermined. This CDR3 is built from 14 residues. Germline values: CDR1 SGHTS, CDR2 YDEGEE. Trimming stripped 1 base from V and 0 bases from J, with 5 bases between. The CDR3 loop is CASSLTGSGNTIYF. The CDR3, as DNA: TGTGCCAGCAGCTTGACGGGCTCTGGAAACACCATATATTTT.

The chain employs TRBV6-1 and TRBJ2-3, with 8 bases fitting TRBD2. Germline CDR1 MNHNS, CDR2 SASEGT. The length of the CDR3 is 16 residues. V dropped 4 bases and J dropped 2; count of bases not matched to a gene: 8. The CDR3 here is CASSVTWTSPTDTQYF. The CDR3 region has the DNA TGTGCCAGCAGTGTCACCTGGACTAGCCCCACAGATACGCAGTATTTT.